This T cell receptor (beta chain) was identified during a study of cytomegalovirus exposure and HLA in healthy donors. As for this clone: Its specificity is not known.

Regarding the study as a whole: Links to common viral pathogens appeared, in a later analysis, for several of the most significant clusters.

The PCR had 60 Vbeta and 13 Jbeta primers. Data came from immunoSEQ multiplex PCR; TCRdb stores just in-frame clones and leaves some out. The sample carries about 130,000 clones, around 80% recorded once. The TCR comes from a man between 25 and 39 years old in good health and CMV-seronegative. Source material: PBMCs.

CDR3 loop: CASSPSGNYNSPLHF. The CDR3, as DNA: TGTGCCAGCAGTCCATCGGGGAACTATAATTCACCCCTCCACTTT. The chain combines TRBV27 with TRBJ1-6; D is undetermined. Germline CDR1 is MNHEY and CDR2 is SMNVEV (reference sequence). The CDR3 is made up of 15 amino acids. Trimming pared 5 bases from V and 3 bases from J, leaving 11 bases between.